The next 30 T cell receptor beta chains were all read from a single sample in a study of shared clonotypes between healthy human individuals. Produced via immunoSEQ multiplex PCR; TCRdb's table is partial and in-frame only. The table has 2 million to 2.5 million clones, over 85% seen once; the top ten hold under 0.45%. Sequencing used naive CD4+ T cells from PBMCs. Subset given: CD45RA+ positively selected. Receptors originate from a man aged 18 to 29 in good health. Some clones in this sample may be carry-over from other donors' samples.

J is TRBJ2-7 and V is TRBV10-1, with a tentative D call TRBD2 (6 bases). The length of the CDR3 is 17 residues. V was pared by 2 bases and J by 0 bases, with 17 bases between. Germline CDR1 WNHNN, CDR2 SYGVQD (reference sequence). Here the CDR3 DNA reads TGCGCCAGCAGTGAGCCCGCGCCGCGGGGTTTCTCCTACGAGCAGTACTTC. Protein product: CASSEPAPRGFSYEQYF.

The chain links TRBV2 to TRBJ1-2; D is perhaps TRBD1 (6 bases). Trimming pared 6 bases from V and 8 bases from J, leaving 19 bases between. Germline assignment: CDR1 SNHLY and CDR2 FYNNEI. The CDR3 is 14 amino acids. CDR3 DNA sequence: TGTGCCAGCAGGGAGACCACAGGGTACGGCGGCTACACCTTC. This encodes CASRETTGYGGYTF.

The chain recombines TRBV10-1 with TRBJ1-6; D remains ambiguous. This CDR3 has 13 amino acids. Germline CDR1 and CDR2: WNHNN and SYGVQD (reference sequence). Trimming removed 2 bases from V and 11 bases from J, with 10 bases in between. DNA for the CDR3: TGCGCCAGCAGTGAGGGCAATTGGGCACCCCTCCACTTT. This translates into CASSEGNWAPLHF.

The chain carries TRBV28 and TRBJ1-2; unclear D gene. V was pared by 7 bases and J by 7 bases, with 13 bases between. Per the germline V gene, CDR1 is MDHEN and CDR2 is SYDVKM. This CDR3 has 12 residues. In nucleotides, the CDR3 is TGTGCCAGCACTGGGAATCCGTCTGGCTACACCTTC. It yields the protein CASTGNPSGYTF.

The chain has TRBV6-5 and TRBJ1-2, with 8 nucleotides matching TRBD1. This CDR3 is built from 14 residues. The V gene's germline CDR1 is MNHEY and CDR2 SVGAGI. The V segment lost 7 bases and the J segment 0 bases; nucleotides outside the gene matches: 4. This chain's CDR3 is CASTRTGSNYGYTF. The CDR3 nucleotides are TGTGCCAGCACCCGGACAGGGTCTAACTATGGCTACACCTTC.

The CDR3 here is CAWSPYPGRETQYF. The CDR3 DNA follows: TGTGCCTGGAGTCCCTACCCGGGTCGGGAGACCCAGTACTTC. The gene calls are TRBV30 and TRBJ2-5; the D is unclear. This CDR3 contains 14 residues. Germline lookup yields CDR1 GTSNPN and CDR2 SVGIG (reference sequence). V dropped 2 bases and J dropped 5 bases, with 15 bases sitting between them.

With regard to this clone: Other DNA sequences in the sample encode the same CDR3. The chain carries TRBV5-1 and TRBJ2-3; D gene ambiguous. The CDR3 length is 13 residues. V shed 0 bases and J shed 6 bases, with 8 bases lying between them. Germline V gives CDR1 SGHRS, CDR2 YFSETQ. This CDR3 is CASSLAGRDTQYF. The CDR3 nucleotides read TGCGCCAGCAGCTTGGCAGGTCGGGATACGCAGTATTTT.

The chain carries TRBV5-1 and TRBJ1-3; D is unresolved. The CDR3 spans 15 residues. Germline CDR1 is SGHRS and CDR2 is YFSETQ. V was pared by 0 bases and J by 2 bases, with 9 bases between. The CDR3 reads CASSLGGGPGNTIYF. The CDR3 region has the DNA TGCGCCAGCAGCTTGGGAGGAGGACCTGGAAACACCATATATTTT. Full variable domain (rest looked up from reference TRBV5-1 and TRBJ1-3): KAGVTQTPRYLIKTRGQQVTLSCSPISGHRSVSWYQQTPGQGLQFLFEYFSETQRNKGNFPGRFSGRQFSNSRSEMNVSTLELGDSALYLCASSLGGGPGNTIYFGEGSWLTVV.

This chain joins TRBV25-1 and TRBJ1-5, with D maybe TRBD1 (6 bases). Germline loops: CDR1 MGHDK, CDR2 SYGVNS. This CDR3 spans 14 amino acids. Trimming took 6 bases from V and 6 from J, leaving 15 bases between them. CDR3 nucleotides: TGTGCCAGCAGCGACAACAGGGTTAGTCAGCCCCAGCATTTT. Translation gives CASSDNRVSQPQHF.

The chain has TRBV7-2 and TRBJ2-5, with D perhaps matching TRBD2 (6 bases). V dropped 2 bases and J dropped 3 bases, with 13 bases sitting between them. Germline loops: CDR1 SGHTA, CDR2 FQGNSA. This CDR3 has 15 residues. The DNA of the CDR3 is TGTGCCAGCAGCTTAACGGGAGTAAGTGAAGAGACCCAGTACTTC. This encodes CASSLTGVSEETQYF.

Here the CDR3 DNA reads TGTGCCAGCAGCTCTGCCCGACAGGGATGGGAGCAGTACTTC. It yields the protein CASSSARQGWEQYF. The chain is built from TRBV5-5 and TRBJ2-7; 7 bases fit TRBD1. The CDR3 has 14 amino acids. Trimming at V came to 3 bases and at J to 7 bases, leaving 10 bases not matched to a gene. Germline CDR1 SGHKS, CDR2 YYEKEE (reference sequence).

The chain uses TRBV28 and TRBJ2-1, with D maybe TRBD2 (5 bases). The CDR3 has 19 residues. V was cut by 4 bases and J by 6 bases, with 28 bases left in between. Germline V gene sequence: CDR1 MDHEN, CDR2 SYDVKM. The CDR3 is CASSSPLAPLGLKFNEQFF. DNA for the CDR3: TGTGCCAGCAGTTCCCCTCTAGCCCCACTAGGGCTTAAATTCAATGAGCAGTTCTTC.

This rearrangement joins TRBV5-4 to TRBJ1-2, with 10 nucleotides matching TRBD1. Germline V gene lookup returns CDR1 SGHNT and CDR2 YYREEE (reference sequence). Unmatched junction bases numbered 4, after V lost 4 bases and J lost 4 bases. This CDR3 has 14 residues. CDR3: CASSPRTGGYGYTF. The CDR3 DNA reads as TGTGCCAGCAGCCCGAGGACAGGGGGCTATGGCTACACCTTC.

The chain recombines TRBV5-1 with TRBJ2-7; 14 bases align to TRBD2. In germline, CDR1 is SGHRS, CDR2 YFSETQ. J lost 6 bases, V lost 4 bases, and 15 bases had no gene match. This CDR3 is 18 amino acids long. This chain's CDR3 is CASSRTGTSGRSYFEQYF. The CDR3 region has the DNA TGCGCCAGCAGCCGCACCGGGACTAGCGGGAGAAGCTACTTCGAGCAGTACTTC.

The V gene is TRBV5-4, the J gene TRBJ2-5; TRBD1 or TRBD2 may be the D gene (6 bases each). Germline values: CDR1 SGHNT, CDR2 YYREEE (reference sequence). The V end lost 4 bases, the J end lost 2 bases, and 21 bases lay between the germline ends. The CDR3 has 17 amino acids. The chain's CDR3 is CASSPGAGAAVQETQYF. The CDR3 nucleotides read TGTGCCAGCAGCCCGGGGGCAGGGGCCGCGGTGCAAGAGACCCAGTACTTC. Drawing the rest from reference TRBV5-4 and TRBJ2-5, the complete variable domain is ETGVTQSPTHLIKTRGQQVTLRCSSQSGHNTVSWYQQALGQGPQFIFQYYREEENGRGNFPPRFSGLQFPNYSSELNVNALELDDSALYLCASSPGAGAAVQETQYFGPGTRLLVL.

The genes are TRBV5-1 and TRBJ2-7; weak D call: TRBD1 (6 bases). This CDR3 region has 15 residues. Looked up from germline, CDR1 is SGHRS and CDR2 is YFSETQ. V shed 4 bases and J shed 3 bases, with 17 bases lying between them. CDR3: CASSTGTPVLYEQYF. DNA of the CDR3: TGCGCCAGCAGCACCGGGACACCGGTACTCTACGAGCAGTACTTC.

V usage is TRBV10-3 and J usage is TRBJ1-1; 7 bases line up with TRBD1. The CDR3 contains 14 residues. V shed 3 bases and J 3 bases; nucleotides not matched to a gene: 4. Germline assignment: CDR1 ENHRY and CDR2 SYGVKD. The CDR3 nucleotides read TGTGCCATCAGTGAAAGGGGGCTGTACACTGAAGCTTTCTTT. Translation gives CAISERGLYTEAFF.

The chain uses TRBV6-6 and TRBJ2-1, with TRBD2 matching 13 bases. J gave up 7 bases and V 6 bases, and 6 bases lay outside the gene matches. Germline-derived CDR1 and CDR2 are MNHNY and SVGAGI (reference sequence). This CDR3 spans 15 amino acids. The CDR3 region is CASSILAGGRNEQFF. The CDR3 DNA reads TGTGCCAGCAGCATACTAGCGGGAGGGAGAAATGAGCAGTTCTTC.

V and J are TRBV4-2 and TRBJ2-1; 7 bases align to TRBD2. The CDR3 runs 14 residues. In germline, CDR1 is LGHNA, CDR2 YNFKEQ. V trimming: 5 bases; J trimming: 8 bases; junction bases outside the gene matches: 9. The DNA for the CDR3 is TGTGCCAGCAGCTCACGGGGGAGGGTGGATGAGCAGTTCTTC. This sequence encodes CASSSRGRVDEQFF.

This clone was detected only once. The V and J genes are TRBV10-2 and TRBJ2-5; TRBD1 agrees at 7 bases. Germline values: CDR1 WSHSY, CDR2 SAAADI. This CDR3 has 13 residues. After removal of 6 bases from V and 10 bases from J, the junction contained 11 bases not matched to a gene. CDR3 region: CASRTGPTGDQYF. In DNA, the CDR3 is TGCGCCAGCAGGACAGGGCCCACTGGGGACCAGTACTTC.

The CDR3 nucleotides read TGTGCCAGCAGCCAAGGGTCGGGAGCCTGGGGGACCCAGTACTTC. Protein: CASSQGSGAWGTQYF. The V gene is TRBV14, the J gene TRBJ2-5; perhaps TRBD2 as D (6 bases). Trimming removed 1 base from V and 7 bases from J, with 16 bases in between. The CDR3 loop spans 15 amino acids. Per the germline V gene, CDR1 is SGHDN and CDR2 is FVKESK.

V is TRBV6-1 and J is TRBJ2-1; 7 bases align to TRBD2. There are 14 residues in the CDR3. V was pared by 5 bases and J by 7 bases, with 8 bases of the junction left unmatched. The germline V gene encodes CDR1 MNHNS and CDR2 SASEGT. The CDR3 DNA reads as TGTGCCAGCAGTCCACTAGCGCCCGGGAATGAGCAGTTCTTC. Translation: CASSPLAPGNEQFF.

The chain couples TRBV27 to TRBJ1-2; no clear D gene. CDR3 length equals 15 residues. Trimming removed 0 bases at V and 2 bases at J, with 10 bases between. From germline, CDR1 is MNHEY and CDR2 SMNVEV (reference sequence). In DNA, the CDR3 is TGTGCCAGCAGTTTATCCCCGATACTAAACTATGGCTACACCTTC. Protein: CASSLSPILNYGYTF.

CDR3: CASRLVAANEKLFF. The CDR3 DNA sequence: TGTGCCAGCAGATTGGTTGCAGCTAATGAAAAACTGTTTTTT. V usage is TRBV28 and J usage is TRBJ1-4; no clear D. Trimming removed 6 bases at V and 3 bases at J, with 11 bases between. Germline V gene sequence: CDR1 MDHEN, CDR2 SYDVKM. The CDR3 covers 14 residues.

The chain carries TRBV28 and TRBJ2-7, with 7 positions matching TRBD2. CDR1 and CDR2 from the germline V gene are MDHEN and SYDVKM. CDR3 length: 16 residues. Germline trimming cut 7 bases from V and 5 bases from J; bases unmatched to any gene: 17. CDR3 nucleotides: TGTGCCAGCACCTCCATAATGGGGGGGAATCGGCACGAGCAGTACTTC. Residues: CASTSIMGGNRHEQYF.

V is TRBV5-1 and J is TRBJ2-3; 7 bases are a match to TRBD1. Per the germline V gene, CDR1 is SGHRS and CDR2 is YFSETQ. Trimming at V came to 4 bases and at J to 0 bases, leaving 14 bases not matched to a gene. The CDR3 is 18 amino acids. The CDR3 loop reads CASSATAVGTASTDTQYF. The CDR3 coding sequence is TGCGCCAGCAGCGCGACTGCAGTTGGGACAGCTAGCACAGATACGCAGTATTTT.

This chain uses TRBV18 with TRBJ1-2; the D is unclear. V lost 2 bases and J 6 bases, leaving 16 bases between the germline ends. This CDR3 spans 15 amino acids. Germline CDR1 KGHSH, CDR2 LQKENI. This CDR3 is CASSPLTENGDGYTF. The DNA for the CDR3 is TGTGCCAGCTCACCATTGACGGAAAATGGTGATGGCTACACCTTC.

The rearrangement joins TRBV7-2 to TRBJ2-2, with D uncertain. With 2 bases removed from V and 6 bases from J, the gap between germline ends came to 7 bases. The CDR3 runs 13 residues. Germline-derived CDR1 and CDR2 are SGHTA and FQGNSA. CDR3 protein: CASSLPASGELFF. The DNA for the CDR3 is TGTGCCAGCAGCTTACCCGCGTCCGGGGAGCTGTTTTTT.

The rearrangement joins TRBV18 to TRBJ2-2, with D perhaps matching TRBD2 (5 bases). This CDR3 has 16 residues. Germline values: CDR1 KGHSH, CDR2 LQKENI. The V gene lost 7 bases and the J gene lost 4 bases, with 19 bases spanning the gap. This CDR3 reads CASCYLRGPSTGELFF. CDR3 sequence (DNA): TGTGCCAGCTGCTACCTAAGAGGGCCCAGCACCGGGGAGCTGTTTTTT.

This clone was recorded once. The chain links TRBV9 to TRBJ2-1; TRBD2 matches 11 bases. The CDR3 totals 14 residues. With 5 bases clipped from V and 12 bases from J, the junction kept 10 bases outside the gene matches. The germline V gene has CDR1 SGDLS and CDR2 YYNGEE. DNA of the CDR3: TGTGCCAGCAGTGCAACCGGGACTAGCGGTGCGCAGTTCTTC. Translating it yields CASSATGTSGAQFF.